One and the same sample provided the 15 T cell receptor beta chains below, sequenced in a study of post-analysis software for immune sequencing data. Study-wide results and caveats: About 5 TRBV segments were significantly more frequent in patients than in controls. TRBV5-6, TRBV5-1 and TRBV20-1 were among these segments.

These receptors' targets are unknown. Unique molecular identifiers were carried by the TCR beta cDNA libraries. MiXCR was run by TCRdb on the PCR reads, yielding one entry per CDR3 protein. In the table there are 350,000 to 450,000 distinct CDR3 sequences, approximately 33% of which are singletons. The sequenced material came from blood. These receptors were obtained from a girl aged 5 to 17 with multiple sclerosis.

The chain's CDR3 is CASSLRGGASSKNIQYF. The CDR3 DNA reads TGTGCCAGCAGCCTCCGGGGGGGGGCTAGTTCCAAAAACATTCAGTACTTC. The rearrangement uses TRBV12-3 or TRBV12-4 and TRBJ2-4; the match to TRBD2 covers 8 bases. This CDR3 is built from 17 residues. With V trimmed by 6 bases and J by 2 bases, 12 bases remained unmatched.

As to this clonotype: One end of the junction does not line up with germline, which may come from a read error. CDR3 bases: TGCGCCAGCAACTTGTCCACTAGTGGGCAAGAGACCCAGTACTTC. This sequence encodes CASNLSTSGQETQYF. The rearrangement uses TRBV5-1 and TRBJ2-5; a possible D gene is TRBD2 (5 bases). Germline-derived CDR1 and CDR2 are SGHRS and YFSETQ. The CDR3 spans 15 residues.

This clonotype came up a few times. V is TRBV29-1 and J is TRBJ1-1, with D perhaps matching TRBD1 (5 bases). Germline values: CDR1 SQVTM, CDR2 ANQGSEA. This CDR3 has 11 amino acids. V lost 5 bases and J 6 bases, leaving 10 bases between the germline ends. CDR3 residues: CSVQWGSEAFF. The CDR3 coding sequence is TGCAGCGTTCAGTGGGGGTCTGAAGCTTTCTTT.

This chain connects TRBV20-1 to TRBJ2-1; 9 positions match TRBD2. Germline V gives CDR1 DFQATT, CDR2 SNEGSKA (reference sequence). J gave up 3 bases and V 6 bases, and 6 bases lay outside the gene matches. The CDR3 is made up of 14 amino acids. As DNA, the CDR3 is TGCAGTGCCTTGAGCGGGAGGTACTACAATGAGCAGTTCTTC. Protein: CSALSGRYYNEQFF.

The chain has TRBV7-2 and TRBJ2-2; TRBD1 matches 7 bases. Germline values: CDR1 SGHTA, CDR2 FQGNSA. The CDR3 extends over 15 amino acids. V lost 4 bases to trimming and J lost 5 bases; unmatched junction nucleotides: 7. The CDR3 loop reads CASSSGQPLTGELFF. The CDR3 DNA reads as TGTGCCAGCAGCTCGGGACAGCCGTTAACCGGGGAGCTGTTTTTT.

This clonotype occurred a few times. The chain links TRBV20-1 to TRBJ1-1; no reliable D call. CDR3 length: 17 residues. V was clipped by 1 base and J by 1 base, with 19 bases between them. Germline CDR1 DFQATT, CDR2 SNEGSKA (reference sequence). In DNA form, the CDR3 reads TGCAGTGCTAGAGCGATTTTTCCGGGCCAACAGAACACTGAAGCTTTCTTT. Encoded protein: CSARAIFPGQQNTEAFF.

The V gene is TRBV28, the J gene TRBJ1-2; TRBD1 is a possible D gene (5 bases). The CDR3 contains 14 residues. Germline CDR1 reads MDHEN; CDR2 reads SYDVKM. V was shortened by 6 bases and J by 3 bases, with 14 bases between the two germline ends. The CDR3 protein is CASSWGGEDYGYTF. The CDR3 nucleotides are TGTGCCAGCAGCTGGGGCGGGGAGGACTATGGCTACACCTTC.

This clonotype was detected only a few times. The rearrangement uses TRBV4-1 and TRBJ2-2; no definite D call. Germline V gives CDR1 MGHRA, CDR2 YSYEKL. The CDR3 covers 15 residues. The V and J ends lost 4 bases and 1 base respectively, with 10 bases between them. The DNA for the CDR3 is TGCGCCAGCAGCCGAGAGGCCCGGAACACCGGGGAGCTGTTTTTT. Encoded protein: CASSREARNTGELFF.

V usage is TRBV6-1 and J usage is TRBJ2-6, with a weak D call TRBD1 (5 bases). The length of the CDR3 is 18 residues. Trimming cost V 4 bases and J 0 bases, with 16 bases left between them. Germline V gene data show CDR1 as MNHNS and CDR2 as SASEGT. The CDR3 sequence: CASSVATVTLSGANVLTF. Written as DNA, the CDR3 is TGTGCCAGCAGTGTCGCGACAGTAACCCTCTCTGGGGCCAACGTCCTGACTTTC.

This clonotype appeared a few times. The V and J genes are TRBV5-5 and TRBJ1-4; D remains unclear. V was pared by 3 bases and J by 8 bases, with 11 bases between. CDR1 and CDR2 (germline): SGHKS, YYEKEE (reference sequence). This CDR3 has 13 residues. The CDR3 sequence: CASSSIWEEKLFF. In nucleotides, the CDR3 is TGTGCCAGCAGCTCCATATGGGAAGAAAAACTGTTTTTT.

CDR3 nucleotide sequence: TGTGCCAGCAGCGTAGAGGACGGCTTCAATCAGCCCCAGCATTTT. Its protein product is CASSVEDGFNQPQHF. The genes are TRBV9 and TRBJ1-5; D gene uncertain. The germline gives CDR1 SGDLS, CDR2 YYNGEE. The V end lost 0 bases, the J end lost 3 bases, and 10 bases lay between the germline ends. The CDR3 covers 15 residues.

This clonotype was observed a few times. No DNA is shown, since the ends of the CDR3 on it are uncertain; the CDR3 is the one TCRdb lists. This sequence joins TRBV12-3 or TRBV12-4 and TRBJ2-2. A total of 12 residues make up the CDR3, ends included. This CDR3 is CASILGTGELFF.

Here the CDR3 reads CASSDWTGYEQYF. Here the CDR3 DNA reads TGTGCCAGCAGCGACTGGACAGGATACGAGCAGTACTTC. The chain combines TRBV7-9 with TRBJ2-7, with 7 positions matching TRBD1. The V segment lost 5 bases and the J segment 4 bases; nucleotides outside the gene matches: 5. This CDR3 has 13 amino acids. CDR1 SEHNR and CDR2 FQNEAQ come from the germline V gene (reference sequence).

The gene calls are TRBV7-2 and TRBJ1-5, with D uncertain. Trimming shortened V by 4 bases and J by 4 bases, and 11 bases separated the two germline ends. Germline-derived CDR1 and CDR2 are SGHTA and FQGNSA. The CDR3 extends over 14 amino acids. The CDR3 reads CASSSSDGNQPQHF. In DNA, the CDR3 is TGTGCCAGCAGCTCGTCGGACGGTAATCAGCCCCAGCATTTT.

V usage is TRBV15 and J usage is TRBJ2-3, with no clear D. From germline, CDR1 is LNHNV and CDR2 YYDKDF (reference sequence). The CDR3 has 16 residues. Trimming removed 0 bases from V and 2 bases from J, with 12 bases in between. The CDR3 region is CATSRDHMGSTDTQYF. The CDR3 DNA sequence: TGTGCCACCAGCAGAGATCATATGGGATCCACAGATACGCAGTATTTT.